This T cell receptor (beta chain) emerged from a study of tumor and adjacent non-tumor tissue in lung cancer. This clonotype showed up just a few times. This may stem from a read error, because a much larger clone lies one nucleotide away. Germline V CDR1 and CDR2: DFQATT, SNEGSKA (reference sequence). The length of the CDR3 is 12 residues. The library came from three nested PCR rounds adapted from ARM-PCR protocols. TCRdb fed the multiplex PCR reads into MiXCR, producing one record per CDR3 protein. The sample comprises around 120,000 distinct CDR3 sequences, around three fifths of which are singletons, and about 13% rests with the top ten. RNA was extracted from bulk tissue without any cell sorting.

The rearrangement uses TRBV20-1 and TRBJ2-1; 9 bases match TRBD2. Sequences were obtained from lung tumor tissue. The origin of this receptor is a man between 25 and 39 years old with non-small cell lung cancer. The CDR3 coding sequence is TGCGATACTGGCGGGAGGGGTCCTGAGCAGTTCTTC. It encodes CDTGGRGPEQFF.